This T cell receptor beta chain was documented in a study of blood T cell repertoires in COVID-19 (dated by TCRdb to 2018 to 2021). As for the study more broadly: Collaborator samples came from the United States, Italy and Spain and covered acute and convalescent phases of COVID-19. Deeply sampled blood TCRbeta repertoires from subjects exposed to, actively infected with, or recovered from COVID-19 were included in the dataset. The repertoires were released in a freely available public database intended as a resource for research on the immune response to SARS-CoV-2. Samples were obtained from the ongoing ImmuneRACE study (first 160 participants) and from 1,200 or so subjects provided by 6 global collaborators. The prospective study material was composed of cDNA or gDNA derived from T cells, B-cell-depleted T cells, or PBMCs. The sample metadata nearly always contained a de-identified subject ID, COVID-19 status, age in years and sex. HLA class I and class II types, where available, came from metadata supplied by the sample provider rather than from assay-based typing.

This clone was picked up one time. It lacks a known antigen. No clone much larger than this one lies a single base away; base qualities are absent. One collaborating source in Seattle enrolled patients during active infection and followed them longitudinally through the course of disease. The collaborating institutions used their own protocols to collect whole blood in K2EDTA tubes. For TCRbeta analysis, collaborators shipped samples as frozen whole blood, isolated PBMCs, or DNA extracted from either of those sample types. On the study overall, not on this receptor specifically: Clinical and demographic metadata were provided uncurated, with the amount varying by source and participant.

TCRbeta CDR3 regions were amplified from genomic DNA by means of the immunoSEQ Assay, a bias-controlled multiplex PCR. In the paper's pipeline: Nucleated cell counts per sample were estimated from amplification of reference gene primers within the assay. To quantify the absolute abundance of each unique TCRbeta CDR3 rearrangement, sequence reads were collapsed and filtered. Productive Simpson clonality was computed per sample as the square root of Simpson's diversity index over productive rearrangements. Held by TCRdb, this immuneACCESS table contains in-frame sequences only and omits some clones. Under half of the omission traces to an unresolved V gene where checked; the cause of the rest is unknown. V and J calls and clone size follow that table, whereas D and trimming were derived from the DNA. The sample contains some 310,000 clones, roughly 90% of them found a single time. The ten largest clones capture less than 3.5% of the sample.

This receptor was obtained from a woman younger than 45 with COVID-19, enrolled during active disease. Sequenced: peripheral blood.

Here the CDR3 is given as CASSRPGGNYEQYF. The bases are TGTGCCAGTAGTCGCCCAGGGGGCAACTACGAGCAGTACTTC. The chain joins TRBV19 to TRBJ2-7, and TRBD1 aligns with 8 junction nucleotides. From a lookup of the germline V gene (reference sequence), CDR1 and CDR2 are LNHDA and SQIVND. Here V drops 5 bases and J drops 3 bases, and the junction holds 6 bases not matched to any gene. The CDR3 has 14 amino acids, counting the end cysteine and phenylalanine. The kept DNA is CDR3 alone, 42 bases in frame from the first base.